This T cell receptor (beta chain) was documented in a study of somatic mutations in cytotoxic T cells in rheumatoid arthritis. Study-level background: Flow sorting yielded some V beta antibody-stained T-cell populations at nearly 100% purity, among them V beta1+ cells sequenced for TCRB. Study conclusions and caveats: Among 60 or so patients, about eight showed a largest CD8+ clone that surpassed 20% of CD8+ cells.

Method: immunoSEQ multiplex PCR; TCRdb's copy keeps in-frame clones and lacks some. This table has about 5,500 clones, over 80% appearing once. CDR3 length equals 14 residues. The germline V and J ends were trimmed by 5 bases and 5 bases, with 15 bases remaining between them. Germline V gives CDR1 SGHAT, CDR2 FQNNGV. This clone was observed once. Its antigen is still unknown. The chain couples TRBV11-2 to TRBJ1-2; D is perhaps TRBD1 (5 bases). This TCR came from a woman in her 50s with rheumatoid arthritis. The sample comprised CD8+ T cells sorted from blood. The CDR3 coding sequence is TGTGCCAGCAGCCCCGGGGGGGGTTCGTATGGCTACACCTTC. Translated: CASSPGGGSYGYTF.